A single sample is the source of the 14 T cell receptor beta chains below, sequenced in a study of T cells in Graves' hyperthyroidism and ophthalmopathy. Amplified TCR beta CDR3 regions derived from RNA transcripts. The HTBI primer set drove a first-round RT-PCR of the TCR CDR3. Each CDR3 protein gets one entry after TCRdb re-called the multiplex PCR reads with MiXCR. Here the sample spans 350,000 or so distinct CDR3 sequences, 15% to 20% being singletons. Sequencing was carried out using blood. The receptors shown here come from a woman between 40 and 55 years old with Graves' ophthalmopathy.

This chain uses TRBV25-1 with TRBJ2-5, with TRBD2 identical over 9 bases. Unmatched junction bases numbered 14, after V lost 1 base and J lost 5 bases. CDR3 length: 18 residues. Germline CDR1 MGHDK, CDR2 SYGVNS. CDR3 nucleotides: TGTGCCAGCAGTGAATGGAGGTATGGTAGCGGGAGAGAGGAGACCCAGTACTTC. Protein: CASSEWRYGSGREETQYF.

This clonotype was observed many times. CDR3 coding DNA: TGTGCCAGCAGCTCCATAGCGGGAGCAAATCAATACGAGCAGTACTTC. Its translation: CASSSIAGANQYEQYF. The rearrangement joins TRBV11-2 to TRBJ2-7; the match to TRBD2 covers 9 bases. The CDR3 extends over 16 amino acids. V lost 4 bases and J lost 4; bases outside the gene matches: 11. Germline V gene lookup returns CDR1 SGHAT and CDR2 FQNNGV.

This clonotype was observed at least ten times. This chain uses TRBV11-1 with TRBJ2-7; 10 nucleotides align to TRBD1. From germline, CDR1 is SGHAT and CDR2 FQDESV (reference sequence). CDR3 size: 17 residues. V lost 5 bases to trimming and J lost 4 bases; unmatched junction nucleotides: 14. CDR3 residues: CASSTPPRTGGEYEQYF. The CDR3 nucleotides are TGTGCCAGCAGCACCCCCCCCCGGACAGGGGGTGAGTACGAGCAGTACTTC.

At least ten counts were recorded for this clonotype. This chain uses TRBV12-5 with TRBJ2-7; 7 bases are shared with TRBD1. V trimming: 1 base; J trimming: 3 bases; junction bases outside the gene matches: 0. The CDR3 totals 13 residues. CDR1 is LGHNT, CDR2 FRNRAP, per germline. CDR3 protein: CASGLGQGYEQYF. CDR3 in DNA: TGTGCTAGTGGTTTGGGACAGGGCTACGAGCAGTACTTC.

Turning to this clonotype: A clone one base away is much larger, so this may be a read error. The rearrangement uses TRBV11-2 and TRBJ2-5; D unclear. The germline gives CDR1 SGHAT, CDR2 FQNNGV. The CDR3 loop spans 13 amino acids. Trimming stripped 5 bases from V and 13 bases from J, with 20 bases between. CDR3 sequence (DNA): TGTGCCAGCAGCCTCCGACGGACGGGTTCCCCGTACTTC. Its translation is CASSLRRTGSPYF.

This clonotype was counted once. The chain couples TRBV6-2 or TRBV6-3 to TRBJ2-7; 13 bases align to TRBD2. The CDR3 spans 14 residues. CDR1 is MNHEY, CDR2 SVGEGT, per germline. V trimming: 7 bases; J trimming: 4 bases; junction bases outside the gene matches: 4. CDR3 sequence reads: CASTPGLAGYEQYF. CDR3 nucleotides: TGTGCCAGCACTCCGGGACTAGCGGGATACGAGCAGTACTTC.

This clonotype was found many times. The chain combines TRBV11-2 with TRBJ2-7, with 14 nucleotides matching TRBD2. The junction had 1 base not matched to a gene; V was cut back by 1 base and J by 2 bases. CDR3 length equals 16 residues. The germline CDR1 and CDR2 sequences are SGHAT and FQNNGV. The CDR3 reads CASSLGGLAGAYEQYF. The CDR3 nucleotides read TGTGCCAGCAGCTTAGGGGGACTAGCGGGGGCCTACGAGCAGTACTTC.

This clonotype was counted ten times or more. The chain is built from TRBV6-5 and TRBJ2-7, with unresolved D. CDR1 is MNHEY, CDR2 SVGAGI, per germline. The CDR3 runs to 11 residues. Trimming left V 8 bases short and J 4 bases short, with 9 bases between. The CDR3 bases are TGTGCCAGCCTCGGCGGTTACGAGCAGTACTTC. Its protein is CASLGGYEQYF.

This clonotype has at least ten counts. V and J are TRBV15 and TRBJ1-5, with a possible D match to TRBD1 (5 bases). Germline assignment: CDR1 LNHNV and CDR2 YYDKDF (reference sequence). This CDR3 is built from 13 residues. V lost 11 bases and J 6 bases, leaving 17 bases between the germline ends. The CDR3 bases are TGTGCCCGGGGGGGGATTGATTTTCAGCCCCAGCATTTT. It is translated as CARGGIDFQPQHF.

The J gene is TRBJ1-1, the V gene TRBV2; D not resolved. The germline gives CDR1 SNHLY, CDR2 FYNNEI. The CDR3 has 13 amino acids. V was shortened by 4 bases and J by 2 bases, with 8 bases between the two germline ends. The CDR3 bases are TGTGCCAGCAGTGTTGGTCACAACACTGAAGCTTTCTTT. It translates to CASSVGHNTEAFF.

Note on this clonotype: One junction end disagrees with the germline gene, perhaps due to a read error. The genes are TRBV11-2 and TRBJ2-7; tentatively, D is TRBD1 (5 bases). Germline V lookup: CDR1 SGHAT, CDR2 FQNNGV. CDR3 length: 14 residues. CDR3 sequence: CTSSLNRGSYEQYF. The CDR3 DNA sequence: TGTACCAGCAGCTTAAATAGGGGTTCCTACGAGCAGTACTTC.

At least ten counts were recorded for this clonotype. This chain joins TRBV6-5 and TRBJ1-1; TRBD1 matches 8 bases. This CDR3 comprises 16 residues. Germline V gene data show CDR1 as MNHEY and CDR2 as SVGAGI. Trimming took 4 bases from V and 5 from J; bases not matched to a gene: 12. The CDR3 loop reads CASSSAGGVGETEAFF. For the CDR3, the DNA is TGTGCCAGCAGTTCAGCAGGGGGCGTCGGGGAAACTGAAGCTTTCTTT.

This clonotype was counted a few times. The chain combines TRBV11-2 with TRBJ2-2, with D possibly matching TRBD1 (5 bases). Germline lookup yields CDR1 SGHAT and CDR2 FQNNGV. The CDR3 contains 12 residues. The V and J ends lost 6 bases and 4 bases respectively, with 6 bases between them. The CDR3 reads CASRTVTGELFF. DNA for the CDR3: TGTGCCAGCAGGACAGTCACCGGGGAGCTGTTTTTT.

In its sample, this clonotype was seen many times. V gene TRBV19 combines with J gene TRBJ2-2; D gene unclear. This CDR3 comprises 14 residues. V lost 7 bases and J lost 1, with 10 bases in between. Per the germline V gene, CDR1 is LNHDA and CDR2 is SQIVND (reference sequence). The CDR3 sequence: CASTRTQNTGELFF. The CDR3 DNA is TGTGCCAGTACCCGGACCCAGAACACCGGGGAGCTGTTTTTT.